A single sample gave rise to the 10 T cell receptor beta chains below, sequenced in a study of blood T cell repertoires in COVID-19 (dated by TCRdb to 2018 to 2020). The library was made by the immunoSEQ multiplex PCR assay. TCRdb took this table from immuneACCESS and kept in-frame rearrangements with V and J called. Such tables lack part of the clones; where checked against another copy, unresolved V genes explain under half of the gap, and the rest is unexplained. The sample contains approximately 100,000 clones, under 85% of them found a single time. Around a quarter of the sample comes from the top ten. Material: peripheral blood. Every receptor here comes from a man in his 70s with acute or convalescent COVID-19.

V usage is TRBV10-3 and J usage is TRBJ1-1, with TRBD1 as a possible D gene (6 bases). V was shortened by 11 bases and J by 4 bases, with 23 bases between the two germline ends. Per the germline V gene, CDR1 is ENHRY and CDR2 is SYGVKD. The CDR3 is 15 residues long. CDR3 amino acids: CASTATTGLSTEAFF. The CDR3 DNA follows: TGTGCCTCAACCGCAACGACAGGACTGAGCACTGAAGCTTTCTTT.

The chain combines TRBV7-2 with TRBJ1-2, with a tentative D call TRBD1 (5 bases). Germline CDR1 SGHTA, CDR2 FQGNSA. V lost 2 bases, J lost 7 bases, and 17 bases lay in between. There are 15 residues in the CDR3. CDR3 nucleotide sequence: TGTGCCAGCAGCTTATCCTCATTCAGGGAGGGTGGCTACACCTTC. This sequence encodes CASSLSSFREGGYTF.

The V gene is TRBV30, the J gene TRBJ2-7, with D possibly TRBD2 on 7 matching bases. The CDR3 length is 15 residues. V lost 1 base to trimming and J lost 0 bases, with 13 bases between them. The germline gives CDR1 GTSNPN, CDR2 SVGIG (reference sequence). CDR3 sequence reads: CAWSATGRDSYEQYF. The CDR3 region has the DNA TGTGCCTGGAGTGCCACAGGGAGGGACTCCTACGAGCAGTACTTC.

The V gene is TRBV6-5, the J gene TRBJ1-4, with 8 bases that match TRBD1. The germline CDR1 and CDR2 sequences are MNHEY and SVGAGI. Trimming removed 2 bases from V and 6 bases from J; junction bases left unmatched: 5. The CDR3 totals 15 residues. This chain's CDR3 is CASSYLRGRDEKLFF. CDR3 coding DNA: TGTGCCAGCAGTTACCTCAGGGGGCGGGATGAAAAACTGTTTTTT.

This clone was seen a few times. V usage is TRBV18 and J usage is TRBJ1-2, with 8 positions matching TRBD1. Germline V gene sequence: CDR1 KGHSH, CDR2 LQKENI. The CDR3 consists of 15 residues. V lost 2 bases, J lost 2 bases, and 4 bases stayed unmatched. The CDR3 spells CASSPSGQENYGYTF. For the CDR3, the DNA is TGTGCCAGCTCACCATCGGGACAGGAAAACTATGGCTACACCTTC.

The CDR3 is CASSRNRDRGNEQFF. CDR3 DNA sequence: TGTGCCAGCAGCCGTAATCGGGACAGGGGTAATGAGCAGTTCTTC. The rearrangement joins TRBV7-3 to TRBJ2-1, with 10 bases aligning to TRBD1. Trimming took 5 bases from V and 7 from J; bases not matched to a gene: 8. The CDR3 is made up of 15 amino acids. The germline gives CDR1 SGHTA, CDR2 FQGTGA.

The rearrangement joins TRBV19 to TRBJ1-1, with a weak D call TRBD1 (6 bases). The V end was cut by 5 bases, the J end by 6 bases, with 13 bases between. Per germline, CDR1 LNHDA and CDR2 SQIVND (reference sequence). This CDR3 has 13 amino acids. The CDR3 region has the DNA TGTGCCAGTAGTCAGGGGATGGACGCTGAAGCTTTCTTT. This codes for CASSQGMDAEAFF.

CDR3 in DNA: TGTGCCAGTAGTATTAGGGGGCCCTCAGTCACAGATACGCAGTATTTT. This encodes CASSIRGPSVTDTQYF. The rearrangement links TRBV19 to TRBJ2-3; 7 nucleotides align to TRBD1. Trimming took 3 bases from V and 2 from J; bases not matched to a gene: 8. The CDR3 length is 16 residues. CDR1 and CDR2 from the germline V gene are LNHDA and SQIVND (reference sequence).

The chain combines TRBV30 with TRBJ1-6, with D perhaps TRBD1 (6 bases). Germline CDR1 reads GTSNPN; CDR2 reads SVGIG (reference sequence). The CDR3 runs 13 residues. The ends were cut back, 0 bases at V and 11 bases at J, with 11 bases in the middle. CDR3 sequence: CAWSVGGGPPLHF. CDR3 bases: TGTGCCTGGAGTGTGGGAGGGGGGCCACCCCTCCACTTT. Full variable domain (outside the CDR3, taken from reference TRBV30 and TRBJ1-6): SQTIHQWPATLVQPVGSPLSLECTVEGTSNPNLYWYRQAAGRGLQLLFYSVGIGQISSEVPQNLSASRPQDRQFILSSKKLLLSDSGFYLCAWSVGGGPPLHFGNGTRLTVT.

The chain combines TRBV18 with TRBJ1-4; no definite D call. V lost 2 bases and J 12 bases, leaving 19 bases between the germline ends. The CDR3 loop spans 15 amino acids. Germline values: CDR1 KGHSH, CDR2 LQKENI. The CDR3 DNA reads as TGTGCCAGCTCACCATCCGCGGACCTTAACGGGGAACTGTTTTTT. This translates into CASSPSADLNGELFF. The variable domain in full, with the rest retrieved from reference TRBV18 and TRBJ1-4, is NAGVMQNPRHLVRRRGQEARLRCSPMKGHSHVYWYRQLPEEGLKFMVYLQKENIIDESGMPKERFSAEFPKEGPSILRIQQVVRGDSAAYFCASSPSADLNGELFFGSGTQLSVL.